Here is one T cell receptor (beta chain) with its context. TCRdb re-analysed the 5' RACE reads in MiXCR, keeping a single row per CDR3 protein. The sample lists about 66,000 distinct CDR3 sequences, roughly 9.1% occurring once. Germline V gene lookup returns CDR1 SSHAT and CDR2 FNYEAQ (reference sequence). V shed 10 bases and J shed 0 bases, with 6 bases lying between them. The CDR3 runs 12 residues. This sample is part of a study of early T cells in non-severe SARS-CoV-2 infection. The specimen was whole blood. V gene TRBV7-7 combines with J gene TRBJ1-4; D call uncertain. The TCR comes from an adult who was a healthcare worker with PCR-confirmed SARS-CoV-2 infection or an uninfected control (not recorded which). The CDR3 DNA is TGTGCCACGGGATCAACTAATGAAAAACTGTTTTTT. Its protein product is CATGSTNEKLFF.